The 6 T cell receptor beta chains listed next were all sequenced from one sample in a study of cytomegalovirus exposure and HLA in healthy donors. Measured with immunoSEQ multiplex PCR; TCRdb has only the in-frame clones, and not every one. This sample has some 240,000 clones; 70% to 90% occur once, and the top ten carry 5.5% to 7%. The sequenced material came from PBMCs. The origin of the receptors is a young woman in good health and CMV-seronegative.

The rearrangement links TRBV6-6 to TRBJ2-1; TRBD1 matches at 11 bases. Germline CDR1 is MNHNY and CDR2 is SVGAGI (reference sequence). The CDR3 runs to 12 residues. V lost 6 bases and J lost 14; bases outside the gene matches: 6. The CDR3 protein is CASSRGTGGEFF. In nucleotides, the CDR3 is TGTGCCAGCAGCCGCGGGACAGGGGGAGAGTTCTTC.

V gene TRBV27 combines with J gene TRBJ1-5, with TRBD1 matching over 9 bases. V shed 5 bases, J shed 3 bases, and the junction held 5 bases outside the gene matches. Per the germline V gene, CDR1 is MNHEY and CDR2 is SMNVEV (reference sequence). The CDR3 extends over 15 amino acids. The CDR3 loop reads CASSGQGRYNQPQHF. In DNA form, the CDR3 reads TGTGCCAGCAGTGGACAGGGGAGATACAATCAGCCCCAGCATTTT.

The J gene is TRBJ2-3, the V gene TRBV6-5, with TRBD2 matching 10 bases. The CDR3 spans 15 residues. With V trimmed by 0 bases and J by 5 bases, 2 bases remained unmatched. CDR1 and CDR2 from the germline V gene are MNHEY and SVGAGI. This chain's CDR3 is CASSYSSGGLDTQYF. DNA for the CDR3: TGTGCCAGCAGTTACTCTAGCGGGGGGTTAGATACGCAGTATTTT.

This clone appeared a few times. The gene calls are TRBV28 and TRBJ2-1; TRBD1 is a possible D gene (5 bases). Germline V gene sequence: CDR1 MDHEN, CDR2 SYDVKM. This CDR3 comprises 18 residues. Trimming took off 8 bases at V and 0 bases at J, with 23 bases between the two ends. In nucleotides, the CDR3 is TGTGCCAGCTTTGATCTCCTCCAGGGTCCTAGCTCCTACAATGAGCAGTTCTTC. It specifies CASFDLLQGPSSYNEQFF.

The CDR3 nucleotides are TGTGCCAGCTCACCAGGGACAGGGACCTCTTCTGGGGCCAACGTCCTGACTTTC. It yields the protein CASSPGTGTSSGANVLTF. The chain recombines TRBV18 with TRBJ2-6; 9 positions match TRBD1. The CDR3 extends over 18 amino acids. Trimming removed 2 bases from V and 1 base from J; junction bases left unmatched: 6. The germline CDR1 and CDR2 sequences are KGHSH and LQKENI.

The genes are TRBV29-1 and TRBJ2-2; D gene unclear. Germline CDR1 and CDR2: SQVTM and ANQGSEA. CDR3 length: 14 residues. Trimming removed 3 bases from V and 5 bases from J, with 13 bases in between. This CDR3 reads CSVDRVGLTGELFF. The CDR3 nucleotides are TGCAGCGTTGATCGGGTGGGTTTGACCGGGGAGCTGTTTTTT.